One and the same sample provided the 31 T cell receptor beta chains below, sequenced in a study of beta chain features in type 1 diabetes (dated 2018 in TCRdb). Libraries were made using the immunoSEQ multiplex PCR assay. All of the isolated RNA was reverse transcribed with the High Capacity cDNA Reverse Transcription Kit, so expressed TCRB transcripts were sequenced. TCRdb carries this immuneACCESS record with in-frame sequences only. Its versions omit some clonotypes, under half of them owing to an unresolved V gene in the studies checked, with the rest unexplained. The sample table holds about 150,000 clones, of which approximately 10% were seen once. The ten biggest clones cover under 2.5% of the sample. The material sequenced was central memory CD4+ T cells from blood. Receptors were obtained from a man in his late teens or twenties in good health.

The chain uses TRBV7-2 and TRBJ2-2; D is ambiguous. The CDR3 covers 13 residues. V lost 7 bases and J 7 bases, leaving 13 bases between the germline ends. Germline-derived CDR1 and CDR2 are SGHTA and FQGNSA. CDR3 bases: TGTGCCAGCAACTCTCCAATGGACGGGGAGCTGTTTTTT. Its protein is CASNSPMDGELFF.

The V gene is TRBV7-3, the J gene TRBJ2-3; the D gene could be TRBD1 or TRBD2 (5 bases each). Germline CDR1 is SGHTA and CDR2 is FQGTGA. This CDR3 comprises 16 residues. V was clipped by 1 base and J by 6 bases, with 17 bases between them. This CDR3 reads CASSLKVLPGLDTQYF. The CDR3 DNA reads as TGTGCCAGCAGCTTAAAAGTCTTACCGGGGCTGGATACGCAGTATTTT.

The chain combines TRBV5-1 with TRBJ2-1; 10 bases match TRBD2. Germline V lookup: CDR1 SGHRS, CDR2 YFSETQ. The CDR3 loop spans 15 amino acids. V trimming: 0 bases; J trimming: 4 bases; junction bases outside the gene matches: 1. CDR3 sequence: CASSLELAGYNEQFF. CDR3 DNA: TGCGCCAGCAGCTTGGAACTAGCGGGGTACAATGAGCAGTTCTTC.

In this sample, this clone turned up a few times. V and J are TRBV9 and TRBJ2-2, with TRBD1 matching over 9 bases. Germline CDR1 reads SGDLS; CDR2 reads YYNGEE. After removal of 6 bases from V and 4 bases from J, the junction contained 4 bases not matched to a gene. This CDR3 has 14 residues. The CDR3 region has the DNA TGTGCCAGCACCAGGACAGGGGTCACCGGGGAGCTGTTTTTT. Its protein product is CASTRTGVTGELFF.

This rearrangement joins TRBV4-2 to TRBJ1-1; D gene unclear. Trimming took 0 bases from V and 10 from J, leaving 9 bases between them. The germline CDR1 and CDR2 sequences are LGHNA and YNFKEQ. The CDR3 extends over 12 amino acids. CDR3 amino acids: CASSQDPLGAFF. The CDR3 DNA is TGTGCCAGCAGCCAAGATCCCCTGGGAGCTTTCTTT.

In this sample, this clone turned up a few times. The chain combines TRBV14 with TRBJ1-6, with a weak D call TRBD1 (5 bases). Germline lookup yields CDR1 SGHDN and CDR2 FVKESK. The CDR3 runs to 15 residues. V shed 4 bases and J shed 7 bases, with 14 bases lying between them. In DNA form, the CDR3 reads TGTGCCAGCAGCCCAGGGTTGGGGTTCAATTCACCCCTCCACTTT. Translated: CASSPGLGFNSPLHF.

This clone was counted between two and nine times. CDR3 region: CASLGERRNIQYF. In DNA, the CDR3 is TGTGCCTCCCTGGGGGAGAGGAGGAACATTCAGTACTTC. The J gene is TRBJ2-4, the V gene TRBV30; the D call may be TRBD1 or TRBD2 (5 bases each). V lost 7 bases to trimming and J lost 7 bases, with 17 bases between them. This CDR3 comprises 13 residues. Germline CDR1 reads GTSNPN; CDR2 reads SVGIG (reference sequence). The complete variable domain, with remaining parts taken from reference TRBV30 and TRBJ2-4, reads SQTIHQWPATLVQPVGSPLSLECTVEGTSNPNLYWYRQAAGRGLQLLFYSVGIGQISSEVPQNLSASRPQDRQFILSSKKLLLSDSGFYLCASLGERRNIQYFGAGTRLSVL.

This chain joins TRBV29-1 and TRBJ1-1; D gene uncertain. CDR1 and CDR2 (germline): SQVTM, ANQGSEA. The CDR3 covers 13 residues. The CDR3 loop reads CSLDNWLNTEAFF. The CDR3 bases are TGCAGTTTGGATAATTGGCTGAACACTGAAGCTTTCTTT. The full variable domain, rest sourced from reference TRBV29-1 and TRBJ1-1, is SAVISQKPSRDICQRGTSLTIQCQVDSQVTMMFWYRQQPGQSLTLIATANQGSEATYESGFVIDKFPISRPNLTFSTLTVSNMSPEDSSIYLCSLDNWLNTEAFFGQGTRLTVV.

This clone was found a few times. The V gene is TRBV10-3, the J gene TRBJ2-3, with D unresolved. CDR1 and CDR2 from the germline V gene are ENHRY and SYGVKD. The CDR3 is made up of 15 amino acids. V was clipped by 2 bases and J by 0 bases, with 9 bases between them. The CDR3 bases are TGTGCCATCAGTGAGCCAAGCAGAAGCACAGATACGCAGTATTTT. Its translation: CAISEPSRSTDTQYF.

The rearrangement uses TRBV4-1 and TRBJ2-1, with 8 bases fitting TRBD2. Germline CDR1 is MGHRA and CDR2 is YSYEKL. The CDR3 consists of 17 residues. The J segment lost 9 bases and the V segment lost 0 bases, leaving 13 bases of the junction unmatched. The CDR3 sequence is CASSQDDSGILMGEQFF. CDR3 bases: TGCGCCAGCAGCCAAGATGATAGCGGGATTCTTATGGGTGAGCAGTTCTTC.

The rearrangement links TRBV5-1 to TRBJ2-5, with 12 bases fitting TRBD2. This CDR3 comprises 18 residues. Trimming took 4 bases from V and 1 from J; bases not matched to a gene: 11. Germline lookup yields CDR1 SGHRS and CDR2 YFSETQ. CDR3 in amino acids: CASSISGTSGPLQETQYF. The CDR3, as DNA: TGCGCCAGCAGCATATCCGGGACTAGCGGGCCCCTCCAAGAGACCCAGTACTTC.

CDR3 sequence (DNA): TGCGCCAGCAGCCAAGTCTGGGCGGCTAGATCGAACACTGAAGCTTTCTTT. This sequence encodes CASSQVWAARSNTEAFF. The V gene is TRBV4-3, the J gene TRBJ1-1, with unresolved D. The CDR3 has 17 amino acids. Germline values: CDR1 LGHNA, CDR2 YSLEER. V dropped 1 base and J dropped 1 base, with 16 bases sitting between them.

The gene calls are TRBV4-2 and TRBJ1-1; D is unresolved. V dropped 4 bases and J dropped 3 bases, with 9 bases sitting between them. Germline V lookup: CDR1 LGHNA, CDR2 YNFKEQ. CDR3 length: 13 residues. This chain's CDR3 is CASSLDGDTEAFF. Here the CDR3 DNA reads TGTGCCAGCAGCCTAGACGGAGACACTGAAGCTTTCTTT.

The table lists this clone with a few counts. DNA of the CDR3: TGTGCCAGCAGCTCCTCGGGGGCCTCCTACGAGCAGTACTTC. Protein: CASSSSGASYEQYF. This sequence joins TRBV5-6 and TRBJ2-7; D might be TRBD1 or TRBD2, each matching 6 bases. The length of the CDR3 is 14 residues. V shed 3 bases and J shed 0 bases, with 10 bases lying between them. From germline, CDR1 is SGHDT and CDR2 YYEEEE.

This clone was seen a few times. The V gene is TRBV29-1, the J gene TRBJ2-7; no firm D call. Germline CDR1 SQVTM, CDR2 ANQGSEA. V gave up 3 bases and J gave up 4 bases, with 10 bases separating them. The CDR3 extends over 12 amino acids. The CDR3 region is CSVEYQNYEQYF. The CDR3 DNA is TGCAGCGTTGAGTATCAGAATTACGAGCAGTACTTC.

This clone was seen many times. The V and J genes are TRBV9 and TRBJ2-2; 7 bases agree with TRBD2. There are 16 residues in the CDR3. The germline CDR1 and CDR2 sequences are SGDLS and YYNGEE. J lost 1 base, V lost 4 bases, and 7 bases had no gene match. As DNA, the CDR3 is TGTGCCAGCAGCCCCCGACTAGCCCAGAACACCGGGGAGCTGTTTTTT. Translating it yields CASSPRLAQNTGELFF.

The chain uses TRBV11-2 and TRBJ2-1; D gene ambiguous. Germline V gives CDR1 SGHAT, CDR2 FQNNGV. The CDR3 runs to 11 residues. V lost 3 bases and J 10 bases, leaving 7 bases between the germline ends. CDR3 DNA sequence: TGTGCCAGCAGCTTTCCTAGAGAGCAGTTCTTC. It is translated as CASSFPREQFF.

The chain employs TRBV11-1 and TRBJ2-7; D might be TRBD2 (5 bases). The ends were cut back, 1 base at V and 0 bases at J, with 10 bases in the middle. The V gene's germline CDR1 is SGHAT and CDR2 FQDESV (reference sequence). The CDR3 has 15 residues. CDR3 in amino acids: CASSLESGNSYEQYF. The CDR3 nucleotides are TGTGCCAGCAGCTTAGAGAGCGGAAACTCCTACGAGCAGTACTTC.

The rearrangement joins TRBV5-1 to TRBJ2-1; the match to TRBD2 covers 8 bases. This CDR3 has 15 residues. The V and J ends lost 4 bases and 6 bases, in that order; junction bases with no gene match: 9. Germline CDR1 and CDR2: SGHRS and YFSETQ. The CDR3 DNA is TGCGCCAGCAGCCAGGGACTAGGGATTCTCAATGAGCAGTTCTTC. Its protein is CASSQGLGILNEQFF.

The CDR3 here is CASSLAIANTEAFF. The DNA of the CDR3 is TGTGCCAGCAGTTTAGCCATCGCCAACACTGAAGCTTTCTTT. The rearrangement links TRBV28 to TRBJ1-1; D not resolved. The CDR3 loop spans 14 amino acids. Between the trimmed V and J ends, which lost 2 bases and 2 bases, there was a span of 9 bases. Germline CDR1 MDHEN, CDR2 SYDVKM.

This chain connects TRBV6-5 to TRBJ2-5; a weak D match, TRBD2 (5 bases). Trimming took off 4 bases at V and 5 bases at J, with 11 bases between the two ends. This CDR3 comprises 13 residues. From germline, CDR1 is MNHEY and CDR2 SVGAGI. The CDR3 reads CASSSPSGETQYF. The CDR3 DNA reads TGTGCCAGCAGTTCCCCGTCGGGGGAGACCCAGTACTTC.

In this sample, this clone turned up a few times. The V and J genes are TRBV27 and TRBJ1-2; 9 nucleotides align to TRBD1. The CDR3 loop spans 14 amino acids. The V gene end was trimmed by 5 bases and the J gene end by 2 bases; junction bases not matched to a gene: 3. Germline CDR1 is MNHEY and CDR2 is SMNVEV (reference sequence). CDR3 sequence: CASSRDRENYGYTF. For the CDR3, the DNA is TGTGCCAGCAGTCGGGACAGGGAAAACTATGGCTACACCTTC.

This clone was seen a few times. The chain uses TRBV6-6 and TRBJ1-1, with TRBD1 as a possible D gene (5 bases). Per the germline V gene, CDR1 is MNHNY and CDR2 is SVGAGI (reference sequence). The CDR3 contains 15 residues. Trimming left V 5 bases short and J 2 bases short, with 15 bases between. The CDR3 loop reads CASSPGPRENTEAFF. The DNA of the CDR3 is TGTGCCAGCAGTCCGGGACCGAGGGAAAACACTGAAGCTTTCTTT.

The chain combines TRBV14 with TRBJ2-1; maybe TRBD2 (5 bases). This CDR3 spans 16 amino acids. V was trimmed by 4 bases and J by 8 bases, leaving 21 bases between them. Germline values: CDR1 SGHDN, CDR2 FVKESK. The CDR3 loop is CASSLNLARPGDEQFF. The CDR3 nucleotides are TGTGCCAGCAGCCTGAATCTAGCCCGACCGGGCGATGAGCAGTTCTTC.

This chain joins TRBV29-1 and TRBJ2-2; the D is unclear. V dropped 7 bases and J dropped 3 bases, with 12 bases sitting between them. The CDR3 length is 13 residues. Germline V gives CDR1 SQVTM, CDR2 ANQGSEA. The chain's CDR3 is CSASWEHTGELFF. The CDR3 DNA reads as TGCAGCGCCTCATGGGAACACACCGGGGAGCTGTTTTTT.

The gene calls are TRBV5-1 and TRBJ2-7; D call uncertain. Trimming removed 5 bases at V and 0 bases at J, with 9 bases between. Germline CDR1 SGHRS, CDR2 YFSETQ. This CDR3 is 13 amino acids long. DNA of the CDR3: TGCGCCAGCAGTGGTGGAAACTCCTACGAGCAGTACTTC. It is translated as CASSGGNSYEQYF. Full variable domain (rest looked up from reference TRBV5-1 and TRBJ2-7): KAGVTQTPRYLIKTRGQQVTLSCSPISGHRSVSWYQQTPGQGLQFLFEYFSETQRNKGNFPGRFSGRQFSNSRSEMNVSTLELGDSALYLCASSGGNSYEQYFGPGTRLTVT.

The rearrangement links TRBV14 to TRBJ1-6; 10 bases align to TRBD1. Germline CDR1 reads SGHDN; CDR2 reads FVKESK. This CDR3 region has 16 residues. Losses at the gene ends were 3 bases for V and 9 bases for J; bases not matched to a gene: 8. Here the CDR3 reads CASSQLTGTGASPLHF. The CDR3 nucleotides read TGTGCCAGCAGCCAGTTAACCGGGACAGGGGCTTCACCCCTCCACTTT.

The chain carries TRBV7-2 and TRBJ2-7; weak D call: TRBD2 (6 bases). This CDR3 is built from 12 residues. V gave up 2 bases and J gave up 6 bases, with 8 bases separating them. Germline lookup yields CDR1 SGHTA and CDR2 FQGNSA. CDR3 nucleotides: TGTGCCAGCAGCTTAAGGAGGGTCGAGCAGTACTTC. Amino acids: CASSLRRVEQYF.

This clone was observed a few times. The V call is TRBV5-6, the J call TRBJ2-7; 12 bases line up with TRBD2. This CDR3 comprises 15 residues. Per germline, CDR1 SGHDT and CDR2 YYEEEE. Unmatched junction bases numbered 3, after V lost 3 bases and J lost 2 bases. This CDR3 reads CASSSTSGSTYEQYF. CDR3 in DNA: TGTGCCAGCAGCTCGACTAGCGGGAGCACCTACGAGCAGTACTTC.

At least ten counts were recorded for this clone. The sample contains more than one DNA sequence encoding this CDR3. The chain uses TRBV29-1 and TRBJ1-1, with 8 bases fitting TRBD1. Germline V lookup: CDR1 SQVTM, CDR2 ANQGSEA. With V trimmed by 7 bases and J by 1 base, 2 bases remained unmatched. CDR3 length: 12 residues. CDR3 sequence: CSADRGNTEAFF. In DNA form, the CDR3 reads TGCAGCGCCGACAGGGGGAACACTGAAGCTTTCTTT. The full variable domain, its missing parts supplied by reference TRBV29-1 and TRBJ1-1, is SAVISQKPSRDICQRGTSLTIQCQVDSQVTMMFWYRQQPGQSLTLIATANQGSEATYESGFVIDKFPISRPNLTFSTLTVSNMSPEDSSIYLCSADRGNTEAFFGQGTRLTVV.

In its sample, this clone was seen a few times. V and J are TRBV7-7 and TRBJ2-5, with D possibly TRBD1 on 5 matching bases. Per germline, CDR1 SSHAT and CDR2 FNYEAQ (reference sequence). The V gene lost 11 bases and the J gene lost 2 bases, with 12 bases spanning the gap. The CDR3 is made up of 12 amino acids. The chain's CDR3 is CADSPVQETQYF. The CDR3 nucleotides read TGTGCCGACAGTCCCGTACAAGAGACCCAGTACTTC.